Listed below are T cell receptor beta chains from one sample, sequenced in a study of cytomegalovirus exposure and HLA in healthy donors. Assay used: immunoSEQ multiplex PCR; TCRdb lists only in-frame clones, some missing. Of 130,000 to 150,000 clones listed, approximately 84% are singletons. The specimen sequenced was PBMCs. These receptors were collected from a woman aged 25 to 39 in good health and CMV-seronegative. CDR3s include the opening cysteine and the closing phenylalanine or tryptophan. The D gene is left open where the match is weak. Not all rows give a size; the values are once, few, many and, for expanded clones, a class.

>.|.|TRBV15|TRBJ2-7
TGTGCCACCAGCAGAGACAGGGGAGAATCCTACGAGCAGTACTTC
CATSRDRGESYEQYF
>.|.|TRBV27|TRBJ2-2
TGTGCCAGCAGTTTATCGGGACTGAACACCGGGGAGCTGTTTTTT
CASSLSGLNTGELFF
>once|.|TRBV18|TRBJ2-1
TGTGCCAGCTCACCTCAATATGAGCAGTTCTTC
CASSPQYEQFF
>.|.|TRBV5-6|TRBJ1-5
TGTGCCAGCAGCTACGGAGGGCAGCCTGCCTATAGCAATCAGCCCCAGCATTTT
CASSYGGQPAYSNQPQHF
>.|.|TRBV18|TRBJ2-7
TGTGCCAGCTCATCTCTACTAGCAGACGAACAGTACTTC
CASSSLLADEQYF
>many|.|TRBV6-5|TRBJ1-2
TGTGCCAGCAGTTACTCCTCGCAGTCAGGGGCCTATGGCTACACCTTC
CASSYSSQSGAYGYTF
>.|TRBD1|TRBV6-5|TRBJ2-7
TGTGCCAGTACTGGTCTAGGACAGGGTAACAACGAGCAGTACTTC
CASTGLGQGNNEQYF
>.|.|TRBV29-1|TRBJ1-1
TGCAGCGTGTACCAGGGGTCCGCAAAGAGAGTTATGAACACTGAAGCTTTCTTT
CSVYQGSAKRVMNTEAFF
>once|TRBD1|TRBV5-1|TRBJ1-6
TGCGCCAGCAGCTTGTACTCAGGGGGAAATTCACCCCTCCACTTT
CASSLYSGGNSPLHF
>.|TRBD1|TRBV4-3|TRBJ2-7
TGCGCCAGCAGCCAAATGGACAGGGGGTACGAGCAGTACTTC
CASSQMDRGYEQYF
>.|.|TRBV27|TRBJ1-1
TGTGCCAGCAGTCGCGGGGGTTTGAACACTGAAGCTTTCTTT
CASSRGGLNTEAFF